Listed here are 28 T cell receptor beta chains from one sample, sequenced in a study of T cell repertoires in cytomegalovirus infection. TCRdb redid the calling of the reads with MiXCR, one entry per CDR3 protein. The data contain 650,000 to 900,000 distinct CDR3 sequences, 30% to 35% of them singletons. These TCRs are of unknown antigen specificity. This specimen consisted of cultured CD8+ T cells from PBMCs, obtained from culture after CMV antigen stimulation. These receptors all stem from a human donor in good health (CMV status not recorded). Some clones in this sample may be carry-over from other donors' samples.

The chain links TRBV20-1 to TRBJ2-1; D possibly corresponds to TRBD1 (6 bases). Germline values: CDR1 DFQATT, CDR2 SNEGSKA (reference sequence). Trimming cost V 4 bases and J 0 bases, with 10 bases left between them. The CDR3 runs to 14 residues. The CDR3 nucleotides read TGCAGTGCTATTGACAGGTACTCCTACAATGAGCAGTTCTTC. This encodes CSAIDRYSYNEQFF.

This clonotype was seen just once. DNA for the CDR3: TGTGCCAGCAGTTACTATCCTGAGAATGAGCAGTTCTTC. It encodes CASSYYPENEQFF. The genes are TRBV6-2 or TRBV6-3 and TRBJ2-1; D is unclear. The CDR3 is made up of 13 amino acids. The germline V and J ends were trimmed by 1 base and 7 bases, with 8 bases remaining between them. The V gene's germline CDR1 is MNHEY and CDR2 SVGEGT.

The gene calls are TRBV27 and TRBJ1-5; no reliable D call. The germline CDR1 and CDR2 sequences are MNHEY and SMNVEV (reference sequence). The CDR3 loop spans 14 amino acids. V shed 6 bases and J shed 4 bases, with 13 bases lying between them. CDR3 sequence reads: CASRPDGLNQPQHF. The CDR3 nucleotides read TGTGCCAGCAGACCGGACGGGCTAAATCAGCCCCAGCATTTT.

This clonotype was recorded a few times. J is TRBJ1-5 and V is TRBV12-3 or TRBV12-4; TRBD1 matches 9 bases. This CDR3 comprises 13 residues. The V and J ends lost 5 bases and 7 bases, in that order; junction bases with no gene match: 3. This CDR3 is CASSGTGQQPQHF. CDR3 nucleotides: TGTGCCAGCAGTGGGACAGGGCAACAGCCCCAGCATTTT.

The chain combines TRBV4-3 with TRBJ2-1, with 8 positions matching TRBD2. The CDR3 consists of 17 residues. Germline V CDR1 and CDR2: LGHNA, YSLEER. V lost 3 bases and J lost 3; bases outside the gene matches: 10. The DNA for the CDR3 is TGCGCCAGCAGCCACCCCGGGGGGGGGCGAAACTACAATGAGCAGTTCTTC. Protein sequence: CASSHPGGGRNYNEQFF.

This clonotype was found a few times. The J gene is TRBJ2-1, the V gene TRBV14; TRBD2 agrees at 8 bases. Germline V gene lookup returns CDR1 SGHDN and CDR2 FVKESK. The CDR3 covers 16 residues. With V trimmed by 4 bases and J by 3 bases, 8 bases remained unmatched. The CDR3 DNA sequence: TGTGCCAGCAGCCCCAGAAGCGGGGGCTTCTACAATGAGCAGTTCTTC. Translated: CASSPRSGGFYNEQFF.

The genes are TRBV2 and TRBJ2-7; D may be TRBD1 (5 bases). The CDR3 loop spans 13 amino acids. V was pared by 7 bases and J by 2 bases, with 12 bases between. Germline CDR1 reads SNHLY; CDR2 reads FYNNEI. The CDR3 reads CASKEGVPYEQYF. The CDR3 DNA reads TGTGCCAGCAAGGAAGGGGTACCCTACGAGCAGTACTTC.

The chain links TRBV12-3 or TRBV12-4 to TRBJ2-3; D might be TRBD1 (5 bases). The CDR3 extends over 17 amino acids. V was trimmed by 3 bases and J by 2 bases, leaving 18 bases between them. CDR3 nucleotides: TGTGCCAGCAGTTTTGCCCCCTCGCTACAGGCCACAGATACGCAGTATTTT. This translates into CASSFAPSLQATDTQYF.

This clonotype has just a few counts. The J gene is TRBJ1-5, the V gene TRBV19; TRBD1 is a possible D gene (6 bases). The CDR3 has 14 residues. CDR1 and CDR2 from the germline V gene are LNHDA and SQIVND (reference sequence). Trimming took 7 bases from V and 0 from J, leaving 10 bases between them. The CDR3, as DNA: TGTGCCAGTAAGACAGGTTATAGCAATCAGCCCCAGCATTTT. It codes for CASKTGYSNQPQHF.

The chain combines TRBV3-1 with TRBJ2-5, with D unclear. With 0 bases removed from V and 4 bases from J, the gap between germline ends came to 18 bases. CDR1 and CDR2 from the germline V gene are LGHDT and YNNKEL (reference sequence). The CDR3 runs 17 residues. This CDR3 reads CASSQDSPSQPGETQYF. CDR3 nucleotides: TGTGCCAGCAGCCAAGATAGCCCGAGCCAACCGGGAGAGACCCAGTACTTC.

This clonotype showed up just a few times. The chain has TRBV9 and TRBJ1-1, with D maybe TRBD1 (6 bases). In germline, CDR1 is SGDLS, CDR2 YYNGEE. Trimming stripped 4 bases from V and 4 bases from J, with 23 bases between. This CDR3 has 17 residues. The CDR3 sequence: CASSPRSVLGGSTEAFF. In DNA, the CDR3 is TGTGCCAGCAGCCCTCGCAGCGTCCTAGGGGGATCCACTGAAGCTTTCTTT.

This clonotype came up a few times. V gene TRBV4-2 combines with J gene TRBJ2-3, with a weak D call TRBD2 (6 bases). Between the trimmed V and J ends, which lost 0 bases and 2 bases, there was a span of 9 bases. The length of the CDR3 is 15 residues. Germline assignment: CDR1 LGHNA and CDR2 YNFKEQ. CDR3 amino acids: CASSQESSDTDTQYF. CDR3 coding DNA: TGTGCCAGCAGCCAAGAATCTAGCGACACAGATACGCAGTATTTT.

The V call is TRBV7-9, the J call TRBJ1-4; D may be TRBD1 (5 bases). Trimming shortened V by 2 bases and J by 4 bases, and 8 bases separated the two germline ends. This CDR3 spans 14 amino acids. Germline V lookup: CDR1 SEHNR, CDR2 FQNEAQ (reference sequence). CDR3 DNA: TGTGCCAGCAGCTTACTGACAGTTAATGAAAAACTGTTTTTT. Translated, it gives CASSLLTVNEKLFF.

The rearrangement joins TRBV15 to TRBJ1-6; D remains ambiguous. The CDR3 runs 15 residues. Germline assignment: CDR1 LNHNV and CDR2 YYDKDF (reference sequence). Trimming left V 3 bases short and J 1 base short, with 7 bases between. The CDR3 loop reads CATSSSDSYNSPLHF. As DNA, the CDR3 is TGTGCCACCAGCAGTTCAGATTCCTATAATTCACCCCTCCACTTT.

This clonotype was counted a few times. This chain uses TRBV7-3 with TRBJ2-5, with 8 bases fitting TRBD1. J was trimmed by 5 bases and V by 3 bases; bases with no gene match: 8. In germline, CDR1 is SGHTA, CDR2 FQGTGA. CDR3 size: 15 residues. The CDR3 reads CASSFSGRGHETQYF. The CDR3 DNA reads TGTGCCAGCAGCTTTAGTGGCAGGGGGCATGAGACCCAGTACTTC.

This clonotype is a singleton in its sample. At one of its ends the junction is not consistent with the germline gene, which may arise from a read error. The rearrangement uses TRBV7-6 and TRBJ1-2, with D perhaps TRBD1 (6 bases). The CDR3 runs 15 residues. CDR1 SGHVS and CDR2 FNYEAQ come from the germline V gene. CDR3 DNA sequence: TGTGTCAGCAGCTTACCGGACAGACTTAACTATGGCTACACCTTC. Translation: CVSSLPDRLNYGYTF.

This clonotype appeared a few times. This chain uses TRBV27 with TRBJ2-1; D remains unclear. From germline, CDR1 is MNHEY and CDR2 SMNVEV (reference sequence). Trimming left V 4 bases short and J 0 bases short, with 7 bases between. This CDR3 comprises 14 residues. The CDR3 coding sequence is TGTGCCAGCAGTTACCAGATCTCCTACAATGAGCAGTTCTTC. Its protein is CASSYQISYNEQFF.

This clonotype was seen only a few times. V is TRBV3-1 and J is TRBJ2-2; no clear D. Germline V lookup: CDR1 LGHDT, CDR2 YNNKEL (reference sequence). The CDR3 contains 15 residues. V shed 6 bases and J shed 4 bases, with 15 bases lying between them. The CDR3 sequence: CASRDQDGGTGELFF. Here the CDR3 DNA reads TGTGCCAGCAGGGACCAGGACGGTGGCACCGGGGAGCTGTTTTTT.

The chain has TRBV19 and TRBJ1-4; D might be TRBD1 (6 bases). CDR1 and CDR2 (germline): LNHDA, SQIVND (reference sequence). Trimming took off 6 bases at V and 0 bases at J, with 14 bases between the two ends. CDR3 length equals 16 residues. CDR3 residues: CASSTGYQPTNEKLFF. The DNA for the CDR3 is TGTGCCAGTAGCACAGGGTACCAGCCAACTAATGAAAAACTGTTTTTT.

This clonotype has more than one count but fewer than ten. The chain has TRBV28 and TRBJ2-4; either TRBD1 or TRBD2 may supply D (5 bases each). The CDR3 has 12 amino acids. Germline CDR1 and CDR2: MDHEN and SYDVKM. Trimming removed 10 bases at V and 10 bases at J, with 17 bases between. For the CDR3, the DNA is TGTGCCACCCGGGACCGACGGGGTATTCAGTACTTC. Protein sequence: CATRDRRGIQYF.

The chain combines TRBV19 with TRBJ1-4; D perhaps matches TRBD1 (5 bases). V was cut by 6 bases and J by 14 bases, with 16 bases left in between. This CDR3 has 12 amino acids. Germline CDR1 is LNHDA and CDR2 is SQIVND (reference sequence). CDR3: CASSPGTPWLFF. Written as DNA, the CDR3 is TGTGCCAGTAGCCCCGGGACCCCGTGGCTGTTTTTT.

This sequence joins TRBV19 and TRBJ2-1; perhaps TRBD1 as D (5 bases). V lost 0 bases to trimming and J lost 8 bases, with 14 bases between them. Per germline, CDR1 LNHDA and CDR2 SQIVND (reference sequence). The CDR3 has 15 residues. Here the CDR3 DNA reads TGTGCCAGTAGTATAGATCCAGGGCCGTACGATGAGCAGTTCTTC. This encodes CASSIDPGPYDEQFF. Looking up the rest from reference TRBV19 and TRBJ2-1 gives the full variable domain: DGGITQSPKYLFRKEGQNVTLSCEQNLNHDAMYWYRQDPGQGLRLIYYSQIVNDFQKGDIAEGYSVSREKKESFPLTVTSAQKNPTAFYLCASSIDPGPYDEQFFGPGTRLTVL.

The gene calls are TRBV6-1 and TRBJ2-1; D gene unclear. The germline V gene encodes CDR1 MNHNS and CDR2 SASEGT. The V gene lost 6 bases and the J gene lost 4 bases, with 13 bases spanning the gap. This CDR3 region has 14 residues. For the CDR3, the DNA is TGTGCCAGCAGCGAACTTTATAGATACAATGAGCAGTTCTTC. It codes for CASSELYRYNEQFF.

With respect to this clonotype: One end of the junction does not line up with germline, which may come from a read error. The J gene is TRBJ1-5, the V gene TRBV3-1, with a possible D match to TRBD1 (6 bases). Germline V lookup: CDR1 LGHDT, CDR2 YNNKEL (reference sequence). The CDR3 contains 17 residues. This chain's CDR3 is CASSLTNLGGGDQPLHF. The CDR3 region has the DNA TGTGCCAGCAGCCTTACTAACCTTGGCGGGGGCGATCAGCCCCTGCATTTT.

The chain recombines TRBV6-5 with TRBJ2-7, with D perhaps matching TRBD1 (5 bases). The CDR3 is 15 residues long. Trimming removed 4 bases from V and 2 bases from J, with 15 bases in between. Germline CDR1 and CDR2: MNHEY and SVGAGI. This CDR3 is CASSSFTTVPYEQYF. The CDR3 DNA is TGTGCCAGCAGTTCTTTTACGACAGTCCCCTACGAGCAGTACTTC.

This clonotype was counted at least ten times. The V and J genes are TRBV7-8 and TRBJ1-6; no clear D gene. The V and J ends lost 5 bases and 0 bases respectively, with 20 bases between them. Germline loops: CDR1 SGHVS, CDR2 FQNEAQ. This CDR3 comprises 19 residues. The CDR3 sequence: CASSGRIPRPSSYNSPLHF. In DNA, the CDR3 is TGTGCCAGCAGCGGAAGGATTCCTCGTCCAAGCTCCTATAATTCACCCCTCCACTTT.

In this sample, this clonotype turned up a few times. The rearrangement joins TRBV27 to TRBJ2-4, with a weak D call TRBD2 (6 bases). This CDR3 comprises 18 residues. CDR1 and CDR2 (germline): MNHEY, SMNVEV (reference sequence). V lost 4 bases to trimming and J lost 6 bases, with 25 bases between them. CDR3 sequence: CASSSYDLLGGFTNIQYF. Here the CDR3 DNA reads TGTGCCAGCAGTTCCTATGACCTACTTGGGGGGTTTACAAACATTCAGTACTTC.

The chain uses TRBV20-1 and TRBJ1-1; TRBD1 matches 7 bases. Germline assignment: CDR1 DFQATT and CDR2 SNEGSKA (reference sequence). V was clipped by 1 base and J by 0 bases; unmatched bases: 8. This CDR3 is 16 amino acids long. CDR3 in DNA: TGCAGTGCTAGAGTGTCGCCGACAGGGTTGAACACTGAAGCTTTCTTT. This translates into CSARVSPTGLNTEAFF.